Below, 17 T cell receptor beta chains from the same sample are listed, as sequenced in a study of cytomegalovirus exposure and HLA in healthy donors. With 60 Vbeta and 13 Jbeta primers, the PCR was carried out. Measured with immunoSEQ multiplex PCR; TCRdb has only the in-frame clones, and not every one. The sample contains almost 90,000 clones, approximately 81% of which appear only once. Sequenced sample: PBMCs. These receptors all stem from a man aged 40-50 years in good health and CMV-seropositive.

V is TRBV15 and J is TRBJ2-1, with 7 nucleotides matching TRBD2. Looked up from germline, CDR1 is LNHNV and CDR2 is YYDKDF (reference sequence). The V gene end was trimmed by 10 bases and the J gene end by 0 bases; junction bases not matched to a gene: 9. CDR3 length: 15 amino acids. The CDR3 sequence is CAISPGGSSYNEQFF. The CDR3 DNA reads TGTGCCATCTCGCCGGGGGGAAGCTCCTACAATGAGCAGTTCTTC.

This chain connects TRBV5-3 to TRBJ2-2; possible D gene TRBD2, 6 bases. TRBV5-3 is flagged as an ORF with uncertain function. V was pared by 4 bases and J by 5 bases, with 6 bases between. The CDR3 runs 12 residues. CDR3 nucleotide sequence: TGTGCCAGAAGCGCGGGAACCGGGGAGCTGTTTTTT. Translated, it gives CARSAGTGELFF.

This rearrangement joins TRBV6-1 to TRBJ1-5; unclear D gene. The CDR3 length is 17 residues. Germline V gives CDR1 MNHNS, CDR2 SASEGT. The V and J ends lost 2 bases and 4 bases respectively, with 18 bases between them. The CDR3 DNA reads TGTGCCAGCAGTGAATATGGGGTAGGGCGGGGAAATCAGCCCCAGCATTTT. Translation gives CASSEYGVGRGNQPQHF.

The chain links TRBV11-1 to TRBJ1-6; D remains ambiguous. The CDR3 spans 13 residues. Trimming stripped 3 bases from V and 9 bases from J, with 9 bases between. CDR1 and CDR2 (germline): SGHAT, FQDESV (reference sequence). The CDR3 reads CASSLVELSPLHF. In DNA, the CDR3 is TGTGCCAGCAGCTTGGTTGAACTTTCACCCCTCCACTTT. Full variable domain (remainder filled in from reference TRBV11-1 and TRBJ1-6): EAEVAQSPRYKITEKSQAVAFWCDPISGHATLYWYRQILGQGPELLVQFQDESVVDDSQLPKDRFSAERLKGVDSTLKIQPAELGDSAMYLCASSLVELSPLHFGNGTRLTVT.

The V gene is TRBV11-2, the J gene TRBJ2-1; 8 bases are shared with TRBD2. The CDR3 sequence is 16 residues long. The V and J ends lost 5 bases and 7 bases, in that order; junction bases with no gene match: 13. Germline V gene data show CDR1 as SGHAT and CDR2 as FQNNGV. The chain's CDR3 is CASSQYTSRGGNEQFF. The CDR3 bases are TGTGCCAGCAGCCAATACACCTCCCGGGGGGGGAATGAGCAGTTCTTC. The full variable domain, rest sourced from reference TRBV11-2 and TRBJ2-1, is EAGVAQSPRYKIIEKRQSVAFWCNPISGHATLYWYQQILGQGPKLLIQFQNNGVVDDSQLPKDRFSAERLKGVDSTLKIQPAKLEDSAVYLCASSQYTSRGGNEQFFGPGTRLTVL.

This chain joins TRBV4-1 and TRBJ2-1; TRBD2 aligns across 7 bases. Germline CDR1 is MGHRA and CDR2 is YSYEKL. The CDR3 runs to 17 residues. Trimming removed 3 bases from V and 4 bases from J; junction bases left unmatched: 12. Written as DNA, the CDR3 is TGCGCCAGCAGCCAGGCCCGAAGCGGGAATGGGTACAATGAGCAGTTCTTC. Translation: CASSQARSGNGYNEQFF.

This clone was detected a few times. The rearrangement links TRBV9 to TRBJ2-7; TRBD2 is a possible D gene (7 bases). The CDR3 covers 16 residues. Germline V gives CDR1 SGDLS, CDR2 YYNGEE. Trimming stripped 7 bases from V and 4 bases from J, with 24 bases between. The CDR3 DNA reads TGTGCCAGCGGGGGGGGATCTTCGCGGGGGCCTTACGAGCAGTACTTC. It codes for CASGGGSSRGPYEQYF.

V is TRBV4-2 and J is TRBJ2-2; maybe TRBD2 (6 bases). In germline, CDR1 is LGHNA, CDR2 YNFKEQ. The CDR3 is 16 amino acids. The ends were cut back, 1 base at V and 1 base at J, with 10 bases in the middle. The CDR3 reads CASSQGWGENTGELFF. CDR3 bases: TGTGCCAGCAGCCAAGGCTGGGGGGAGAACACCGGGGAGCTGTTTTTT.

The chain carries TRBV28 and TRBJ1-5; D is possibly TRBD1 (5 bases). V was cut by 4 bases and J by 6 bases, with 13 bases left in between. Germline V gene data show CDR1 as MDHEN and CDR2 as SYDVKM. This CDR3 is 14 amino acids long. The CDR3 coding sequence is TGTGCCAGCAGTTCGGGCGGGGGTGGTCAGCCCCAGCATTTT. As protein: CASSSGGGGQPQHF. Full variable domain (missing parts from reference TRBV28 and TRBJ1-5): DVKVTQSSRYLVKRTGEKVFLECVQDMDHENMFWYRQDPGLGLRLIYFSYDVKMKEKGDIPEGYSVSREKKERFSLILESASTNQTSMYLCASSSGGGGQPQHFGDGTRLSIL.

The chain recombines TRBV2 with TRBJ2-1; D gene uncertain. The CDR3 totals 14 residues. Germline CDR1 SNHLY, CDR2 FYNNEI. Trimming took off 8 bases at V and 0 bases at J, with 11 bases between the two ends. The CDR3 protein is CASWSRSSYNEQFF. CDR3 DNA sequence: TGTGCCAGCTGGAGCCGGAGCTCCTACAATGAGCAGTTCTTC.

J is TRBJ2-5 and V is TRBV10-3; 7 positions agree with TRBD1. The J call could be wrong; TRBJ2-7 is a better fit for the DNA end. Looked up from germline, CDR1 is ENHRY and CDR2 is SYGVKD. The CDR3 length is 13 residues. CDR3 coding DNA: TGTGCCATCAACCAGGGGGTATCCTACGAGCAGTACTTC. It codes for CAINQGVSYEQYF.

The CDR3 here is CASRGTGLNHEQYF. CDR3 nucleotide sequence: TGTGCCAGCAGAGGGACAGGGCTAAACCACGAGCAGTACTTC. The chain recombines TRBV2 with TRBJ2-7; 9 bases line up with TRBD1. V dropped 6 bases and J dropped 5; count of bases not matched to a gene: 8. CDR1 and CDR2 (germline): SNHLY, FYNNEI. The CDR3 extends over 14 amino acids.

This chain connects TRBV6-1 to TRBJ1-5, with 9 bases identical to TRBD1. Germline loops: CDR1 MNHNS, CDR2 SASEGT. This CDR3 has 15 residues. V shed 11 bases, J shed 1 base, and the junction held 9 bases outside the gene matches. The CDR3 DNA is TGTGCCGGAAATCCCACAGGGGGCAGCAATCAGCCCCAGCATTTT. Translation: CAGNPTGGSNQPQHF.

This rearrangement joins TRBV6-5 to TRBJ2-5; 12 bases map to TRBD2. The tail of the sequence fits TRBJ2-7 better, so the J call may be wrong. The CDR3 contains 15 residues. The V gene's germline CDR1 is MNHEY and CDR2 SVGAGI. The DNA of the CDR3 is TGTGCCAGCTCCCTTACTAGCGGGAGGCCCTACGAGCAGTACTTC. Translating it yields CASSLTSGRPYEQYF.

This clone has a handful of counts. The chain carries TRBV27 and TRBJ2-1; TRBD2 aligns across 8 bases. This CDR3 is 14 amino acids long. The germline gives CDR1 MNHEY, CDR2 SMNVEV (reference sequence). The V segment lost 4 bases and the J segment 3 bases; nucleotides outside the gene matches: 2. CDR3 nucleotide sequence: TGTGCCAGCAGTTCAGCGGGAGTCTACAATGAGCAGTTCTTC. This encodes CASSSAGVYNEQFF.

The chain uses TRBV5-3 and TRBJ2-6; D is unclear. TRBV5-3 belongs to the ORF category, with a function that is uncertain. V gave up 4 bases and J gave up 0 bases, with 14 bases separating them. The CDR3 loop spans 17 amino acids. CDR3 in amino acids: CARSPGLFRSGANVLTF. In DNA, the CDR3 is TGTGCCAGAAGCCCCGGGTTATTCCGCTCTGGGGCCAACGTCCTGACTTTC.

With respect to this clone: Within the sample, other DNA sequences also encode this same CDR3. This chain links TRBV5-1 with TRBJ2-5, with TRBD2 identical over 8 bases. The DNA end lines up better with TRBJ2-7; the J call may be wrong. Germline lookup yields CDR1 SGHRS and CDR2 YFSETQ. The CDR3 spans 14 residues. The CDR3 here is CASSLAGGRYEQYF. The CDR3 DNA reads TGCGCCAGCAGCCTGGCGGGGGGCCGATACGAGCAGTACTTC.